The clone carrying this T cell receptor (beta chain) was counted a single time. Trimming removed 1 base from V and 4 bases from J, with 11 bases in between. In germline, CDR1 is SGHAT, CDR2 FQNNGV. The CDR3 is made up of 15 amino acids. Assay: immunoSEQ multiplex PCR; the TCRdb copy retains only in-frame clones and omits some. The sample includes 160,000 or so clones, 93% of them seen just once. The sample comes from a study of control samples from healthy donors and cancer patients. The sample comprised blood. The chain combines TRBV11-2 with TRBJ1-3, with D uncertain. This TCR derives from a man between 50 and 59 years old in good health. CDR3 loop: CASSLAHFSGNTIYF. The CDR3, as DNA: TGTGCCAGCAGCTTAGCTCACTTCTCCGGAAACACCATATATTTT.